One and the same sample provided the 27 T cell receptor beta chains below, sequenced in a study of identical twins. A single record per CDR3 protein comes from TCRdb applying MiXCR to the 5' RACE reads. The top ten clones hold roughly 4% of a sample with some 690,000 distinct CDR3 sequences, 21% of them seen once. The same specimen was also included in a second study, on T cells expressing NK-cell markers.

What was sequenced was PBMCs. These receptors were collected from a woman aged 18-29 years in good health.

This clonotype was found a few times. The gene calls are TRBV20-1 and TRBJ2-3; no definite D call. Trimming took off 7 bases at V and 2 bases at J, with 10 bases between the two ends. Germline V gene lookup returns CDR1 DFQATT and CDR2 SNEGSKA (reference sequence). This CDR3 has 12 residues. The CDR3 reads CSVSGLTDTQYF. In DNA, the CDR3 is TGCAGTGTCTCTGGTCTCACAGATACGCAGTATTTT.

This clonotype was observed a handful of times. The chain links TRBV10-3 to TRBJ2-2; weak D call: TRBD2 (6 bases). Germline values: CDR1 ENHRY, CDR2 SYGVKD. The CDR3 has 14 residues. V dropped 7 bases and J dropped 0 bases, with 9 bases sitting between them. CDR3 in amino acids: CAITGTSNTGELFF. CDR3 nucleotide sequence: TGTGCCATCACCGGGACTTCGAACACCGGGGAGCTGTTTTTT.

This clonotype was observed a handful of times. The chain links TRBV20-1 to TRBJ2-7, with D perhaps assigned TRBD1 or TRBD2 (5 bases each). Germline values: CDR1 DFQATT, CDR2 SNEGSKA (reference sequence). V lost 4 bases and J lost 3, with 10 bases in between. This CDR3 is built from 12 residues. The CDR3 DNA reads TGCAGTGCTATTCGGGACGGCTACGAGCAGTACTTC. Its protein product is CSAIRDGYEQYF.

This clonotype showed up just a few times. The genes are TRBV29-1 and TRBJ1-1; possibly TRBD1 for D (5 bases). The CDR3 is 12 residues long. Germline lookup yields CDR1 SQVTM and CDR2 ANQGSEA. Trimming stripped 6 bases from V and 3 bases from J, with 11 bases between. The CDR3 spells CSVAGGYTEAFF. CDR3 DNA: TGCAGCGTAGCTGGGGGTTACACTGAAGCTTTCTTT.

This clonotype was recorded many times. The rearrangement joins TRBV6-6 to TRBJ2-7; 10 nucleotides agree with TRBD2. Germline lookup yields CDR1 MNHNY and CDR2 SVGAGI (reference sequence). This CDR3 is 11 amino acids long. V shed 2 bases, J shed 13 bases, and the junction held 2 bases outside the gene matches. The CDR3 coding sequence is TGTGCCAGCAGTTACGGGACTAGCGCCTACTTC. This translates into CASSYGTSAYF.

The chain links TRBV7-9 to TRBJ2-3; tentatively, D is TRBD1 or TRBD2 (5 bases each). Germline assignment: CDR1 SEHNR and CDR2 FQNEAQ (reference sequence). CDR3 size: 15 residues. The V end lost 3 bases, the J end lost 1 base, and 11 bases lay between the germline ends. CDR3 sequence reads: CASSFTRGGTDTQYF. CDR3 DNA: TGTGCCAGCAGCTTTACCAGAGGGGGCACAGATACGCAGTATTTT.

This clonotype came up a few times. This chain connects TRBV4-3 to TRBJ2-1; D is uncertain. The germline CDR1 and CDR2 sequences are LGHNA and YSLEER. CDR3 length equals 14 residues. V was pared by 0 bases and J by 7 bases, with 10 bases between. CDR3 sequence: CASSQDSFWNEQFF. CDR3 nucleotide sequence: TGCGCCAGCAGCCAAGACTCTTTTTGGAATGAGCAGTTCTTC.

The chain is built from TRBV3-1 and TRBJ2-5; 12 bases line up with TRBD2. V was clipped by 6 bases and J by 5 bases; unmatched bases: 7. The CDR3 is 15 residues long. Germline values: CDR1 LGHDT, CDR2 YNNKEL (reference sequence). The CDR3 reads CASSFRLAGAETQYF. The CDR3 nucleotides read TGTGCCAGCAGTTTCCGACTAGCGGGAGCGGAGACCCAGTACTTC.

This clonotype was picked up many times. Germline is not matched at one junction end, which may reflect a read error. The chain employs TRBV12-3 or TRBV12-4 and TRBJ2-1; D is undetermined. The CDR3 consists of 13 residues. CDR3 sequence (DNA): TGCGCCAGCAGCTTAGGACCTTACAATGAGCAGTTCTTC. It yields the protein CASSLGPYNEQFF.

This clonotype was seen a few times. The chain uses TRBV29-1 and TRBJ2-7; D perhaps matches TRBD1 (6 bases). Germline CDR1 and CDR2: SQVTM and ANQGSEA. This CDR3 has 13 residues. With 1 base removed from V and 6 bases from J, the gap between germline ends came to 13 bases. CDR3 coding DNA: TGCAGCGTTGAAGGGGGGCACTCTATCGAGCAGTACTTC. Protein: CSVEGGHSIEQYF.

The V call is TRBV20-1, the J call TRBJ2-3; D gene uncertain. Trimming cost V 5 bases and J 4 bases, with 7 bases left between them. The CDR3 is 11 residues long. Germline CDR1 and CDR2: DFQATT and SNEGSKA (reference sequence). The CDR3 DNA reads TGCAGTGCTCTTATACCAGATACGCAGTATTTT. Translation: CSALIPDTQYF.

The sample holds a few counts of this clonotype. The J gene is TRBJ2-7, the V gene TRBV20-1, with 7 bases aligning to TRBD2. The CDR3 consists of 12 residues. Germline CDR1 DFQATT, CDR2 SNEGSKA (reference sequence). Written as DNA, the CDR3 is TGCAGCGGCCAAGCGGGGCGCTACGAGCAGTACTTC. This sequence encodes CSGQAGRYEQYF.

This clonotype was observed a handful of times. The J gene is TRBJ2-3, the V gene TRBV12-3 or TRBV12-4; 12 positions match TRBD2. After removal of 6 bases from V and 6 bases from J, the junction contained 4 bases not matched to a gene. The CDR3 is 14 amino acids. The CDR3 nucleotides read TGTGCCAGCAGCAGGACTAGCGGGATGGATACGCAGTATTTT. Its translation: CASSRTSGMDTQYF.

V is TRBV13 and J is TRBJ1-4; 7 bases agree with TRBD1. Trimming at V came to 0 bases and at J to 5 bases, leaving 3 bases not matched to a gene. The CDR3 length is 15 residues. The V gene's germline CDR1 is PRHDT and CDR2 FYEKMQ (reference sequence). CDR3 sequence reads: CASSLGPTGNEKLFF. CDR3 DNA: TGTGCCAGCAGCTTAGGCCCGACAGGGAATGAAAAACTGTTTTTT.

The genes are TRBV20-1 and TRBJ2-1; D gene unclear. Germline V gene data show CDR1 as DFQATT and CDR2 as SNEGSKA (reference sequence). Trimming took off 3 bases at V and 4 bases at J, with 7 bases between the two ends. The CDR3 length is 12 residues. The chain's CDR3 is CSARTLYNEQFF. The DNA for the CDR3 is TGCAGTGCTAGGACCCTTTACAATGAGCAGTTCTTC.

The CDR3 nucleotides read TGTGCCAGCACTCCTAGTCCCAATGAGCAGTTCTTC. This sequence encodes CASTPSPNEQFF. The V gene is TRBV12-3 or TRBV12-4, the J gene TRBJ2-1; D is ambiguous. This CDR3 is built from 12 residues. V gave up 7 bases and J gave up 6 bases, with 10 bases separating them.

There are a few counts of this clonotype. J is TRBJ2-5 and V is TRBV11-2, with TRBD2 identical over 8 bases. V was clipped by 4 bases and J by 5 bases; unmatched bases: 9. The length of the CDR3 is 15 residues. Germline V gene lookup returns CDR1 SGHAT and CDR2 FQNNGV. CDR3 loop: CASSSGLVRFETQYF. As DNA, the CDR3 is TGTGCCAGCAGCTCGGGACTAGTGCGGTTTGAGACCCAGTACTTC.

This rearrangement joins TRBV4-1 to TRBJ2-1; D unclear. V lost 5 bases to trimming and J lost 0 bases, with 11 bases between them. The germline gives CDR1 MGHRA, CDR2 YSYEKL. The CDR3 consists of 15 residues. The CDR3 region has the DNA TGCGCCAGCAGCAGCAATCCCAGCTCCTACAATGAGCAGTTCTTC. Translating it yields CASSSNPSSYNEQFF.

The gene calls are TRBV6-5 and TRBJ1-1; D remains unclear. The V and J ends lost 4 bases and 1 base respectively, with 10 bases between them. This CDR3 is 14 amino acids long. Germline CDR1 MNHEY, CDR2 SVGAGI. The CDR3, as DNA: TGTGCCAGCAGTTTCGACGTGGGGAACACTGAAGCTTTCTTT. Protein sequence: CASSFDVGNTEAFF.

There are a few counts of this clonotype. The genes are TRBV7-7 and TRBJ2-1, with D maybe TRBD2 (6 bases). Trimming shortened V by 0 bases and J by 10 bases, and 10 bases separated the two germline ends. The V gene's germline CDR1 is SSHAT and CDR2 FNYEAQ (reference sequence). This CDR3 is 13 amino acids long. The CDR3 loop is CASSLARGVEQFF. The CDR3 DNA is TGTGCCAGCAGCTTAGCGCGGGGAGTAGAGCAGTTCTTC.

This clonotype has a count of ten or more. The chain is built from TRBV12-3 or TRBV12-4 and TRBJ2-5; the D is unclear. V was pared by 6 bases and J by 4 bases, with 9 bases between. The CDR3 sequence is 12 residues long. In DNA, the CDR3 is TGTGCCAGCAGCTTAAGAGGAGAGACCCAGTACTTC. It is translated as CASSLRGETQYF.

This clonotype was found a few times. This chain uses TRBV10-3 with TRBJ1-2; D remains unclear. Germline CDR1 and CDR2: ENHRY and SYGVKD. This CDR3 has 12 amino acids. Trimming took 2 bases from V and 4 from J, leaving 5 bases between them. CDR3 region: CAISEGVYGYTF. In nucleotides, the CDR3 is TGTGCCATCAGTGAGGGAGTCTATGGCTACACCTTC.

The table lists this clonotype with a count of one. V is TRBV4-1 and J is TRBJ2-3, with D hard to call. CDR1 is MGHRA, CDR2 YSYEKL, per germline. Trimming pared 4 bases from V and 0 bases from J, leaving 26 bases between. The CDR3 has 20 amino acids. CDR3 protein: CASSPGRMAASPLSTDTQYF. In DNA form, the CDR3 reads TGCGCCAGCAGCCCCGGAAGGATGGCAGCGTCACCTCTTAGCACAGATACGCAGTATTTT.

The table lists this clonotype with a few counts. The V gene is TRBV29-1, the J gene TRBJ2-1; 8 bases fit TRBD2. CDR1 is SQVTM, CDR2 ANQGSEA, per germline. The CDR3 covers 14 residues. CDR3 coding DNA: TGCACCTGCTCATCCCGGGAGGGCCGCTATGAGCAGTTCTTC. It is translated as CTCSSREGRYEQFF.

J is TRBJ2-5 and V is TRBV12-3 or TRBV12-4; 8 bases fit TRBD2. The CDR3 spans 14 residues. Germline trimming cut 2 bases from V and 7 bases from J; bases unmatched to any gene: 6. The CDR3 region has the DNA TGTGCCAGCAGTTTATCAGCGGGAGAGGGGACCCAGTACTTC. Its translation: CASSLSAGEGTQYF.

This chain joins TRBV5-1 and TRBJ1-2; D gene uncertain. The CDR3 length is 12 residues. V lost 3 bases to trimming and J lost 8 bases, with 11 bases between them. Germline values: CDR1 SGHRS, CDR2 YFSETQ. The CDR3 DNA sequence: TGCGCCAGCAGCTCCAATCGAGAGGGCTACACCTTC. Encoded protein: CASSSNREGYTF.

This clonotype was counted ten times or more. The gene calls are TRBV27 and TRBJ1-2; tentatively, D is TRBD1 (5 bases). CDR1 and CDR2 from the germline V gene are MNHEY and SMNVEV (reference sequence). With 8 bases removed from V and 4 bases from J, the gap between germline ends came to 11 bases. The CDR3 loop spans 12 amino acids. The CDR3 region is CASGDRRYGYTF. The CDR3 region has the DNA TGTGCCAGCGGAGACAGACGCTATGGCTACACCTTC.